This TCR beta chain was captured in a study of T cells after yellow fever vaccination. General study findings and limits: Most primary-vaccination clones recurred post-booster (roughly 96% CD4, more than 85% CD8).

Notes on this clonotype: Its antigen remains unknown.

In TCRdb, the 5' RACE reads were re-called with MiXCR into one record per CDR3 protein. This table holds approximately 510,000 distinct CDR3 sequences, roughly a fifth found once. The V and J ends lost 7 bases and 5 bases respectively, with 14 bases between them. Germline CDR1 is SNHLY and CDR2 is FYNNEI. The CDR3 has 13 residues. J is TRBJ1-2 and V is TRBV2, with D perhaps matching TRBD1 (5 bases). The sequence was collected from a man aged 18 to 29 who received the YFV17D yellow fever vaccine. This specimen consisted of PBMCs, obtained about 21 days after the first yellow fever vaccination. The CDR3 loop is CASTKRREYGYTF. The CDR3 DNA reads TGTGCCAGCACTAAACGCAGGGAGTATGGCTACACCTTC.